This TCR beta chain is drawn from a study of blood T cell repertoires in COVID-19. Study background: Researchers got acute and convalescent COVID-19 samples from the United States, Italy and Spain.

The CDR3 length is 14 residues. J gave up 8 bases and V 4 bases, and 8 bases lay outside the gene matches. CDR1 is LNHNV, CDR2 YYDKDF, per germline (reference sequence). In the study's own analysis: From reference gene primer amplification, estimates of nucleated cell counts were derived. Method: immunoSEQ multiplex PCR; TCRdb's copy keeps in-frame clones and lacks some. The D gene and trimming were derived from the DNA, and the V and J assignments and clone size from that table. The sample records about 280,000 clones, more than 75% being singletons. Source material: PBMCs or T cells enriched from blood (not recorded which). The chain has TRBV15 and TRBJ2-1; 7 nucleotides align to TRBD2. This receptor was taken from a woman in her sixties in a cohort exposed to, infected with or recovered from COVID-19 (not recorded which). CDR3 sequence reads: CATSTRTSLHEQFF. Here the CDR3 DNA reads TGTGCCACCAGCACCCGGACTAGTTTGCATGAGCAGTTCTTC.